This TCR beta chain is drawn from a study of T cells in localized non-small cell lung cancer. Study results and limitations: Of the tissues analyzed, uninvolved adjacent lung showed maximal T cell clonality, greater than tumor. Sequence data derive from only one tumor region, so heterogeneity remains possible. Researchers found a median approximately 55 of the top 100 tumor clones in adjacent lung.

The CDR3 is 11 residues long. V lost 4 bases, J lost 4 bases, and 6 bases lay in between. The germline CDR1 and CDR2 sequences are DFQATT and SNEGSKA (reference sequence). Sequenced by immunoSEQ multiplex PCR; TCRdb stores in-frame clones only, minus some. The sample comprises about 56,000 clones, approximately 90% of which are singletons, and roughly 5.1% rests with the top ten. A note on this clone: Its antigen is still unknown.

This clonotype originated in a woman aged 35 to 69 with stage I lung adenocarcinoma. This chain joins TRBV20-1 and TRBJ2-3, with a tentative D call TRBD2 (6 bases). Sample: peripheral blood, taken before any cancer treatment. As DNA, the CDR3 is TGCAGTGCTACTAGCGCAGATACGCAGTATTTT. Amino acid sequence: CSATSADTQYF.